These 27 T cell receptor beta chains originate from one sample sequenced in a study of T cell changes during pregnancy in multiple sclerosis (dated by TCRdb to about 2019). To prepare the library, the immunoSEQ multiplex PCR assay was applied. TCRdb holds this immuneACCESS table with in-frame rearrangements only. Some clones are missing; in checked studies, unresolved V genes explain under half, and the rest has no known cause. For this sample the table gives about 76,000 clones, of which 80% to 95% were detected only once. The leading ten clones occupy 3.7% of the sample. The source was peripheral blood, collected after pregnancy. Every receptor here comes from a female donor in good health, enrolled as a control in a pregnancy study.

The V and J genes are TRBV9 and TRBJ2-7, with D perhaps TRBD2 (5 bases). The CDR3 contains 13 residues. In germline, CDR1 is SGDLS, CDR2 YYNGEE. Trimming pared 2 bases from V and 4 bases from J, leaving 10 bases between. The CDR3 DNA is TGTGCCAGCAGCGTCCCTGGGAGTTACGAGCAGTACTTC. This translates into CASSVPGSYEQYF.

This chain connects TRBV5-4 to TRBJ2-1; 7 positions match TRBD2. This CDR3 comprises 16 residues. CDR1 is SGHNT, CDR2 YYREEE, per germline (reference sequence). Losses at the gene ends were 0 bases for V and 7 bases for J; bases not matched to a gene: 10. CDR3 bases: TGTGCCAGCAGCTTGGTAAGCGGACTAGTCGGGAATGAGCAGTTCTTC. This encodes CASSLVSGLVGNEQFF. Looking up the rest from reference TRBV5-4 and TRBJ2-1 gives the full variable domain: ETGVTQSPTHLIKTRGQQVTLRCSSQSGHNTVSWYQQALGQGPQFIFQYYREEENGRGNFPPRFSGLQFPNYSSELNVNALELDDSALYLCASSLVSGLVGNEQFFGPGTRLTVL.

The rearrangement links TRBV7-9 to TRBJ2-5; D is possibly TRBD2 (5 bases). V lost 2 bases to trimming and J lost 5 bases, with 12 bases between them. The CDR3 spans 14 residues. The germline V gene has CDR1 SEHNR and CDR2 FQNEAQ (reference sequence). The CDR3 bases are TGTGCCAGCAGCTTATTACTAGTGGGGGAGACCCAGTACTTC. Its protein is CASSLLLVGETQYF.

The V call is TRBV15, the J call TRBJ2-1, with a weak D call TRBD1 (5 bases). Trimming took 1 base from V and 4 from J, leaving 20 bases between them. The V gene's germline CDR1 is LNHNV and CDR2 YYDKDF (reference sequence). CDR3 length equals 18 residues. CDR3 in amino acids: CATSRVRSLSSGYNEQFF. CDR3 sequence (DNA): TGTGCCACCAGCAGAGTAAGAAGTCTTTCATCAGGGTACAATGAGCAGTTCTTC.

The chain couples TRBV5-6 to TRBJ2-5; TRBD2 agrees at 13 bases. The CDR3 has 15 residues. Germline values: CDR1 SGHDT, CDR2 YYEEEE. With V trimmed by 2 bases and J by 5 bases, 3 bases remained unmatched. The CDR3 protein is CASSLQLAGGETQYF. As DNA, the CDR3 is TGTGCCAGCAGCTTACAACTAGCGGGAGGGGAGACCCAGTACTTC.

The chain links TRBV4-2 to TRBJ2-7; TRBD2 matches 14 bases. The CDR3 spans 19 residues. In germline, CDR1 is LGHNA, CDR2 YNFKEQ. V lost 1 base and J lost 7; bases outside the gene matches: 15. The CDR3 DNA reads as TGTGCCAGCAGCCAAGGAGCTTCCTCGGGACTAGCGGGAGTACGGGAGCAGTACTTC. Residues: CASSQGASSGLAGVREQYF.

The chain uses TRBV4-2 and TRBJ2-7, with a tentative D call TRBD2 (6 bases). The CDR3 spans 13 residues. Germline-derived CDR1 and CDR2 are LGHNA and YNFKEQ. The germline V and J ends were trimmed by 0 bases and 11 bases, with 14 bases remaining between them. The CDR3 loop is CASSQEGGGGKYF. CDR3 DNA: TGTGCCAGCAGCCAAGAAGGAGGAGGCGGGAAGTACTTC.

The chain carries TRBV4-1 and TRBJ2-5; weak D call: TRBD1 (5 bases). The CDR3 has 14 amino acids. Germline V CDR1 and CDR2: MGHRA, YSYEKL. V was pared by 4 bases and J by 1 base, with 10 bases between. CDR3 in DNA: TGCGCCAGCAGCCCCAATGACAGCCAAGAGACCCAGTACTTC. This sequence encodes CASSPNDSQETQYF.

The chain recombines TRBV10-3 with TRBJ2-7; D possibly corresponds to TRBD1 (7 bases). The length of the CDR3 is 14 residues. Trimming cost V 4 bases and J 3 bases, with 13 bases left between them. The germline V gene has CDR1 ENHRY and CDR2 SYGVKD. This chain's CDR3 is CAISGRQGGYEQYF. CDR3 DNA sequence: TGTGCCATCAGTGGCAGACAGGGAGGCTACGAGCAGTACTTC.

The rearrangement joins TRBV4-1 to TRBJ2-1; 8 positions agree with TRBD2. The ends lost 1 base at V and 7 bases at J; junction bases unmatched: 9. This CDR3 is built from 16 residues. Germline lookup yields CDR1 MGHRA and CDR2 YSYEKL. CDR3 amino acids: CASSQVRGGLSNEQFF. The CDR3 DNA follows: TGCGCCAGCAGCCAAGTTCGGGGGGGCCTTTCTAATGAGCAGTTCTTC.

CDR3 sequence (DNA): TGCGCCAGCAGCCAAGCGACCCTTGGACAAACAGATACGCAGTATTTT. Amino acids: CASSQATLGQTDTQYF. The chain recombines TRBV4-1 with TRBJ2-3; tentatively, D is TRBD1 (5 bases). The CDR3 covers 16 residues. CDR1 MGHRA and CDR2 YSYEKL come from the germline V gene. V was clipped by 1 base and J by 3 bases, with 14 bases between them.

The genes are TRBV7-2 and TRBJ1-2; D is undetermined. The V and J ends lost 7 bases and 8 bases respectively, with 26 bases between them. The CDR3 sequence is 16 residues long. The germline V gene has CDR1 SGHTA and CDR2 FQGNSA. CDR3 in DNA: TGTGCCAGCACATCCTTAAGGAGTACCGGGATGGACGGCTACACCTTC. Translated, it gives CASTSLRSTGMDGYTF.

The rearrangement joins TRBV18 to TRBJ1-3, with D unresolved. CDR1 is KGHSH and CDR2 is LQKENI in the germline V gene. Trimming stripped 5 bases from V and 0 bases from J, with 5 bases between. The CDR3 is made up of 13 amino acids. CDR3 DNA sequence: TGTGCCAGCTCAGGGAGCTCTGGAAACACCATATATTTT. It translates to CASSGSSGNTIYF.

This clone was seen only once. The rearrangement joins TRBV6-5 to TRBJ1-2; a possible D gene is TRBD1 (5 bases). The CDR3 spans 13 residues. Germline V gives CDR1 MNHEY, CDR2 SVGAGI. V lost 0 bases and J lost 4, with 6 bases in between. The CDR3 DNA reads TGTGCCAGCAGTTACTCCGACAGCTATGGCTACACCTTC. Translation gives CASSYSDSYGYTF.

For the CDR3, the DNA is TGTGCCAGCAGCCCCCAAGGCGGGGGGATAGCCAAAAACATTCAGTACTTC. Its translation: CASSPQGGGIAKNIQYF. The V and J genes are TRBV5-4 and TRBJ2-4, with 8 bases fitting TRBD2. The CDR3 has 17 residues. Germline V lookup: CDR1 SGHNT, CDR2 YYREEE (reference sequence). V lost 4 bases and J lost 0; bases outside the gene matches: 9. Looking up the rest from reference TRBV5-4 and TRBJ2-4 gives the full variable domain: ETGVTQSPTHLIKTRGQQVTLRCSSQSGHNTVSWYQQALGQGPQFIFQYYREEENGRGNFPPRFSGLQFPNYSSELNVNALELDDSALYLCASSPQGGGIAKNIQYFGAGTRLSVL.

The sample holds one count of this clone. CDR3 coding DNA: TGTGCCAGCAGTTCTCTAGTACAGCAGTACTTC. Amino acids: CASSSLVQQYF. This chain joins TRBV6-6 and TRBJ2-7; no clear D. Germline values: CDR1 MNHNY, CDR2 SVGAGI (reference sequence). Between the trimmed V and J ends, which lost 4 bases and 8 bases, there was a span of 9 bases. The CDR3 extends over 11 amino acids.

CDR3 sequence (DNA): TGTGCCAGCGGGACAGGAGAGGGCGGGGAGCTGTTTTTT. It codes for CASGTGEGGELFF. V is TRBV13 and J is TRBJ2-2; TRBD1 aligns across 8 bases. This CDR3 is built from 13 residues. The germline V gene has CDR1 PRHDT and CDR2 FYEKMQ (reference sequence). J lost 7 bases, V lost 8 bases, and 6 bases had no gene match.

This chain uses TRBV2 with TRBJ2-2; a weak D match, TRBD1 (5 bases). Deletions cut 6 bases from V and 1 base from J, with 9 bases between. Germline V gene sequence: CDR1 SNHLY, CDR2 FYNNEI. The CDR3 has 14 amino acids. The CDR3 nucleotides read TGTGCCAGCAGACAGGATTTGAACACCGGGGAGCTGTTTTTT. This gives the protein CASRQDLNTGELFF.

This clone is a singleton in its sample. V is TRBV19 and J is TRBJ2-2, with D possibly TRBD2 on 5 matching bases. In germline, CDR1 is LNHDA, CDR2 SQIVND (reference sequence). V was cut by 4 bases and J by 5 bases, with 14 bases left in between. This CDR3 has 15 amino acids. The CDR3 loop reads CASSTPGERTGELFF. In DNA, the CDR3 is TGTGCCAGTAGTACCCCTGGGGAGCGGACCGGGGAGCTGTTTTTT. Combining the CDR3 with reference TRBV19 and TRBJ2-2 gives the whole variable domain DGGITQSPKYLFRKEGQNVTLSCEQNLNHDAMYWYRQDPGQGLRLIYYSQIVNDFQKGDIAEGYSVSREKKESFPLTVTSAQKNPTAFYLCASSTPGERTGELFFGEGSRLTVL.

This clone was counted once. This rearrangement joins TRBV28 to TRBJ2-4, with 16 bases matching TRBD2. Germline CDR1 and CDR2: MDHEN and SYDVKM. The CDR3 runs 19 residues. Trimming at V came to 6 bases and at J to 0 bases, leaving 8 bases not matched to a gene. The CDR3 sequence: CASSSGTSGGGIAKNIQYF. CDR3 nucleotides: TGTGCCAGCAGCTCCGGGACTAGCGGGGGGGGGATAGCCAAAAACATTCAGTACTTC.

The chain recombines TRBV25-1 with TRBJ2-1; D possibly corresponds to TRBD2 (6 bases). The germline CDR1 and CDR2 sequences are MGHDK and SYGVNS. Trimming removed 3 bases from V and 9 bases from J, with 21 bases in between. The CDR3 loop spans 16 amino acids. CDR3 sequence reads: CASSESGRTAEGEQFF. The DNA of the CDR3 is TGTGCCAGCAGTGAGAGCGGGCGCACCGCGGAAGGTGAGCAGTTCTTC.

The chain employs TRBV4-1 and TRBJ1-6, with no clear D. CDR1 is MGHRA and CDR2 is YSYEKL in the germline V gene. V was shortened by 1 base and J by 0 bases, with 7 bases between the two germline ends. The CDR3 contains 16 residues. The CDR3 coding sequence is TGCGCCAGCAGCCAAGTCACAAGCTCCTATAATTCACCCCTCCACTTT. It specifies CASSQVTSSYNSPLHF.

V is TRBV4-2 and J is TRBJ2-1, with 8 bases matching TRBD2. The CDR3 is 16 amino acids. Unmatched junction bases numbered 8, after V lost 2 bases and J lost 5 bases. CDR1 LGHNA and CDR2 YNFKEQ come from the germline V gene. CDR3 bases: TGTGCCAGCAGCCAATGGGACGGGGGGGCCCACAATGAGCAGTTCTTC. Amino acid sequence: CASSQWDGGAHNEQFF.

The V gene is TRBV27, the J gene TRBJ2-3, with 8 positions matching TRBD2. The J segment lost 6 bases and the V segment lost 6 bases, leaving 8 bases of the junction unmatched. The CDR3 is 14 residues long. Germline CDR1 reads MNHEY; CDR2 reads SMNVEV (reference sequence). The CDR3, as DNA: TGTGCCAGCAGCCACGGGACTAGTGCTGATACGCAGTATTTT. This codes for CASSHGTSADTQYF.

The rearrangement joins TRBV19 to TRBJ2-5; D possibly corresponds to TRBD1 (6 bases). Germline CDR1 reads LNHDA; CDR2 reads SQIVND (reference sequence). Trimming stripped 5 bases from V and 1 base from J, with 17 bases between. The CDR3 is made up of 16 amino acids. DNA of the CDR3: TGTGCCAGTAGTGTCCGGGACAAGGCCTTCCAAGAGACCCAGTACTTC. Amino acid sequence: CASSVRDKAFQETQYF.

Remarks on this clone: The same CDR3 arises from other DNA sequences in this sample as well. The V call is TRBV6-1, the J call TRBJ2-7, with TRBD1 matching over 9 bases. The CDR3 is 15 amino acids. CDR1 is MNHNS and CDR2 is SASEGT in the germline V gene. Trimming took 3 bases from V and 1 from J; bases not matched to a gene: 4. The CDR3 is CASSEGGTGSYEQYF. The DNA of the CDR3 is TGTGCCAGCAGTGAGGGGGGGACAGGGTCCTACGAGCAGTACTTC.

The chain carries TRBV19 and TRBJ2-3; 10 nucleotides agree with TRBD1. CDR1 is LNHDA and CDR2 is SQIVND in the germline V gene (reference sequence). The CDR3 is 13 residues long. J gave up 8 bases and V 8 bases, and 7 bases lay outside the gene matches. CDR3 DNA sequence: TGTGCCAGTGACAGGGGGCGCTTAGGTACGCAGTATTTT. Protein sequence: CASDRGRLGTQYF.